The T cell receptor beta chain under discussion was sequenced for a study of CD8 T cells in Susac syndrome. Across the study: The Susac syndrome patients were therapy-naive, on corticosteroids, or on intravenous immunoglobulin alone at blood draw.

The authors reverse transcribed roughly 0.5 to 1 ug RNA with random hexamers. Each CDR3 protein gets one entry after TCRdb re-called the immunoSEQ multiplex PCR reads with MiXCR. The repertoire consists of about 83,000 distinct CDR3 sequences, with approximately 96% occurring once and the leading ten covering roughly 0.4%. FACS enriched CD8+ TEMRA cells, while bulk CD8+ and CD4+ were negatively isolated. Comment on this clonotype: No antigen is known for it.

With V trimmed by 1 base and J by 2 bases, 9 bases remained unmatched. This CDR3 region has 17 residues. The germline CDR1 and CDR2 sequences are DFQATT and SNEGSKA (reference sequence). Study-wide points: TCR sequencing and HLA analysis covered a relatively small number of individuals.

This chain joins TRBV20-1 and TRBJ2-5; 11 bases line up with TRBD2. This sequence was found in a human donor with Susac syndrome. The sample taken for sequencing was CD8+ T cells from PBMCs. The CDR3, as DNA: TGCAGTGCTAGAGGATTTACGGGACTAGCGGTACAAGAGACCCAGTACTTC. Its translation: CSARGFTGLAVQETQYF.